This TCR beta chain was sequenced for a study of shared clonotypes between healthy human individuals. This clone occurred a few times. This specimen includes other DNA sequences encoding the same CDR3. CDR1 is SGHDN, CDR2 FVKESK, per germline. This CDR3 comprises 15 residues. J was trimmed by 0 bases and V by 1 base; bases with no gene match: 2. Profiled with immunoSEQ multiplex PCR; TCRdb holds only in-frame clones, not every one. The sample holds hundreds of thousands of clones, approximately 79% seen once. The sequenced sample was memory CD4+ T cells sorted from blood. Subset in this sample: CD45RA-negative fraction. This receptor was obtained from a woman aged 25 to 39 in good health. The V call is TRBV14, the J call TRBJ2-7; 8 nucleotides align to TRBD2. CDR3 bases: TGTGCCAGCAGCCAAGGGCTAGCGGGCTCCTACGAGCAGTACTTC. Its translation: CASSQGLAGSYEQYF.